These T cell receptor beta chains were read from a single sample in a study of OX40 agonist ivuxolimab in advanced cancers. Here immunoSEQ multiplex PCR was the method, and the copy in TCRdb shows in-frame clones only, minus some. Of some 82,000 clones in the sample, roughly nine tenths are singletons; the top ten hold about 2.3%. Sequencing was performed on CD4+ or CD8+ T cells sorted from blood, taken in a trial of the OX40 agonist ivuxolimab. The origin of the receptors is an adult with an advanced solid tumor such as melanoma, head and neck, liver or kidney cancer. The CDR3 runs from the conserved cysteine through the conserved F or W. The D gene is left open where the match is weak. The size entry is marked missing in some rows and otherwise reads once, few, many or a size class.

TRBJ1-1 | . | TRBD1 | TRBV7-2 | 18 | CASSLVPGTGVSGTEAFF | TGTGCCAGCAGCTTAGTGCCCGGGACAGGGGTCAGTGGCACTGAAGCTTTCTTT
TRBJ2-3 | . | . | TRBV7-2 | 14 | CASSFQGGPDTQYF | TGTGCCAGCAGCTTCCAGGGGGGACCAGATACGCAGTATTTT
TRBJ1-2 | . | . | TRBV6-5 | 14 | CASRRGSPSSGYTF | TGTGCCAGCAGGAGAGGCTCCCCCTCTTCGGGCTACACCTTC
TRBJ2-1 | . | TRBD1 | TRBV19 | 14 | CASSPRDRNNEQFF | TGTGCCAGTAGCCCCCGGGACAGGAACAATGAGCAGTTCTTC
TRBJ2-1 | . | . | TRBV30 | 12 | CAWSAIQNEQFF | TGTGCCTGGAGTGCGATCCAGAATGAGCAGTTCTTC
TRBJ1-2 | . | . | TRBV6-6 | 12 | CASSLDHYGYTF | TGTGCCAGCAGCTTGGACCACTATGGCTACACCTTC
TRBJ2-7 | . | . | TRBV5-1 | 14 | CASSLGPGSYEQYF | TGCGCCAGCAGCTTGGGTCCAGGTTCCTACGAGCAGTACTTC
TRBJ1-4 | once | . | TRBV18 | 16 | CASSPGHPATNEKLFF | TGTGCCAGCTCTCCCGGACACCCGGCAACTAATGAAAAACTGTTTTTT
TRBJ2-7 | few | TRBD2 | TRBV28 | 13 | CASRREGYYEQYF | TGTGCCAGCAGACGGGAGGGTTACTACGAGCAGTACTTC
TRBJ2-7 | . | . | TRBV6-5 | 11 | CAGGDLYEQYF | TGTGCCGGAGGAGATCTCTACGAGCAGTACTTC
TRBJ2-3 | few | . | TRBV7-2 | 18 | CASSLAFLDSQLTDTQYF | TGTGCCAGCAGCTTAGCCTTTTTAGACTCGCAACTCACAGATACGCAGTATTTT
TRBJ2-5 | . | . | TRBV5-8 | 13 | CASSRARGETQYF | TGTGCCAGCAGCCGGGCCCGCGGGGAGACCCAGTACTTC
TRBJ2-3 | . | . | TRBV2 | 15 | CASRKGRISTDTQYF | TGTGCCAGCAGGAAGGGACGGATTAGCACAGATACGCAGTATTTT
TRBJ2-5 | . | . | TRBV7-2 | 13 | CASSSLFQETQYF | TGTGCCAGCAGCTCGTTATTCCAAGAGACCCAGTACTTC
TRBJ2-1 | . | . | TRBV18 | 14 | CASSPPHDHNEQFF | TGTGCCAGCTCACCACCGCACGACCACAATGAGCAGTTCTTC
TRBJ2-1 | . | TRBD2 | TRBV18 | 17 | CASSPLAGEFLGNEQFF | TGTGCCAGCTCACCCTTAGCGGGGGAGTTCCTAGGCAATGAGCAGTTCTTC
TRBJ2-1 | once | . | TRBV7-9 | 14 | CASSLSKPGNEQFF | TGTGCCAGCAGCTTATCCAAGCCCGGGAATGAGCAGTTCTTC
TRBJ2-2 | . | . | TRBV30 | 14 | CAWSALTNTGELFF | TGTGCCTGGAGCGCACTGACGAACACCGGGGAGCTGTTTTTT
TRBJ2-3 | once | TRBD2 | TRBV7-9 | 15 | CAAVTSGYGTDTQYF | TGTGCCGCAGTGACTAGCGGGTACGGGACAGATACGCAGTATTTT
TRBJ2-7 | . | TRBD2 | TRBV5-4 | 17 | CASSTKTSGRTETEQYF | TGTGCCAGCAGCACTAAGACTAGCGGGAGGACTGAGACCGAGCAGTACTTC
TRBJ2-7 | . | . | TRBV9 | 16 | CASSVVTVKTSYEQYF | TGTGCCAGCAGCGTAGTAACAGTAAAGACCTCCTACGAGCAGTACTTC
TRBJ2-3 | . | . | TRBV7-9 | 16 | CASSLGAGVITDTQYF | TGTGCCAGCAGCTTAGGGGCAGGGGTTATCACAGATACGCAGTATTTT
TRBJ1-4 | . | TRBD1 | TRBV5-1 | 16 | CASSLGAGTVGEKLFF | TGCGCCAGCAGCTTGGGGGCCGGGACAGTGGGTGAAAAACTGTTTTTT
TRBJ1-4 | . | . | TRBV7-2 | 12 | CASSRSNEKLFF | TGTGCCAGCAGCCGATCAAATGAAAAACTGTTTTTT
TRBJ2-2 | . | TRBD1 | TRBV19 | 15 | CASSPRQGSTGELFF | TGTGCCAGTAGTCCTCGACAGGGTAGCACCGGGGAGCTGTTTTTT
TRBJ1-5 | few | . | TRBV5-1 | 15 | CASSLDGGREQPQHF | TGCGCCAGCAGCTTGGATGGGGGTAGAGAGCAGCCCCAGCATTTT
TRBJ2-3 | . | . | TRBV21-1 | 15 | CASSPERPRTDTQYF | TGTGCCAGCAGTCCCGAGCGGCCAAGGACAGATACGCAGTATTTT
TRBJ2-3 | . | TRBD2 | TRBV28 | 15 | CATRVAGESTDTQYF | TGTGCCACCAGAGTAGCGGGGGAAAGCACAGATACGCAGTATTTT
TRBJ2-3 | . | . | TRBV6-6 | 14 | CASSYSWGTDTQYF | TGTGCCAGCAGTTACTCGTGGGGCACAGATACGCAGTATTTT
TRBJ2-1 | . | . | TRBV7-9 | 17 | CASSAGLGVGSYNEQFF | TGTGCCAGCAGCGCCGGACTCGGGGTGGGCTCCTACAATGAGCAGTTCTTC
TRBJ2-5 | . | . | TRBV9 | 13 | CASSVGDRETQYF | TGTGCCAGCAGCGTAGGCGATAGAGAGACCCAGTACTTC
TRBJ2-3 | . | . | TRBV7-7 | 15 | CASSQLGGTTDTQYF | TGTGCTAGCAGCCAATTAGGCGGGACGACAGATACGCAGTATTTT
TRBJ2-3 | once | . | TRBV19 | 17 | CASSILAGPISTDTQYF | TGTGCCAGTAGTATTTTGGCAGGCCCCATTAGCACAGATACGCAGTATTTT
TRBJ2-1 | . | TRBD2 | TRBV19 | 14 | CASSPGTSGNEQFF | TGTGCCAGTAGTCCCGGGACTAGCGGCAATGAGCAGTTCTTC
TRBJ2-7 | . | . | TRBV19 | 14 | CASSIRAGTYEQYF | TGTGCCAGTAGTATCCGAGCGGGTACCTACGAGCAGTACTTC
TRBJ2-4 | . | TRBD2 | TRBV11-2 | 17 | CASSSHLAGGAKNIQYF | TGTGCCAGCAGCTCCCACCTCGCGGGAGGGGCCAAAAACATTCAGTACTTC
TRBJ2-5 | . | . | TRBV20-1 | 10 | CSVPLGVQYF | TGCAGCGTCCCCCTGGGGGTTCAGTACTTC
TRBJ1-4 | . | TRBD1 | TRBV2 | 16 | CASSETPTGGGEKLFF | TGTGCCAGCAGTGAAACCCCGACAGGGGGCGGCGAAAAACTGTTTTTT
TRBJ2-7 | . | . | TRBV21-1 | 14 | CASSGTRGDYEQYF | TGTGCCAGCAGCGGGACTAGGGGGGACTACGAGCAGTACTTC
TRBJ2-2 | . | . | TRBV5-1 | 16 | CASSLGAPRLDGELFF | TGCGCCAGCAGCTTGGGAGCCCCCCGGTTAGACGGGGAGCTGTTTTTT